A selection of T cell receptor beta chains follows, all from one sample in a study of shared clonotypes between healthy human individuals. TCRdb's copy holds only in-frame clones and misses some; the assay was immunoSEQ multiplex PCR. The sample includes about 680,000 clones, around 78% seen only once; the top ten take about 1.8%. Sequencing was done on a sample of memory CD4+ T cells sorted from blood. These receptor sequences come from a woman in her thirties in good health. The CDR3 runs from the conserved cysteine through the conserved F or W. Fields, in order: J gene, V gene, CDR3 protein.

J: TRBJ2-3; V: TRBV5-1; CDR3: CASSWTGADTQYF
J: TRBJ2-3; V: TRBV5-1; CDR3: CASTPFAGGTDTQYF
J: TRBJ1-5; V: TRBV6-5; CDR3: CASSYSRWQPQHF
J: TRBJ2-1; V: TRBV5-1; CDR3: CASSLARGSYNEQFF
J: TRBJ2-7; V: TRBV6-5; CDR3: CASSYSGTGVREEQYF
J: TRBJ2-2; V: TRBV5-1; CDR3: CASMRGQSVNGELFF
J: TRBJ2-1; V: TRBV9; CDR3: CASSALGGYYNEQFF
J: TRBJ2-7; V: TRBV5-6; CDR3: CASSLWQEQYF
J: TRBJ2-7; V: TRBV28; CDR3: CASSAGGIVLYEQYF
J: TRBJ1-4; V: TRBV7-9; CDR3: CASSFGQGNEKLFF
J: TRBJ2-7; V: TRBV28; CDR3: CASSRDWYEQYF
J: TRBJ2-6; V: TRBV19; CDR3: CASSARQQSSGANVLTF